A selection of T cell receptor beta chains follows, all from one sample in a study of cytomegalovirus exposure and HLA in healthy donors. The data were produced by immunoSEQ multiplex PCR, yet TCRdb's version contains in-frame clones alone and is incomplete. Of around 300,000 clones in the sample, 70% to 90% were seen once. What was sequenced was PBMCs. Receptors originate from a woman aged 18-30 years in good health and CMV-seronegative. The CDR3 runs from the conserved cysteine through the conserved F or W. The D gene is left open where the match is weak. A row's size may be missing; if present it is once, few, many or a size class.

.	.	TRBV6-6	TRBJ1-5	TGTGCCAGCAGTTCCGTCCCACGCAGCGGCAATCAGCCCCAGCATTTT	CASSSVPRSGNQPQHF
.	.	TRBV10-3	TRBJ2-5	TGTGCCATCAGCAACAGGGGGGGAGAGACCCAGTACTTC	CAISNRGGETQYF
.	.	TRBV7-9	TRBJ2-3	TGTGCCAGCAGCTTAAGCCCTGTGACAGGCTCAGATACGCAGTATTTT	CASSLSPVTGSDTQYF
once	TRBD2	TRBV5-1	TRBJ2-3	TGCGCCAGCAGCACCGGACTAGCGGGGTACACAGATACGCAGTATTTT	CASSTGLAGYTDTQYF
.	.	TRBV11-2	TRBJ1-6	TGTGCCAGCAGCTTCCAGGGTCCACCCCTCCACTTT	CASSFQGPPLHF
.	.	TRBV9	TRBJ2-1	TGTGCCAGCAGCGCATCCGGGAGCCTAACATACAATGAGCAGTTCTTC	CASSASGSLTYNEQFF
few	TRBD2	TRBV11-2	TRBJ2-1	TGTGCCAGCAGCAGTTTGGGGGGGGTCAATGAGCAGTTCTTC	CASSSLGGVNEQFF
.	TRBD2	TRBV5-1	TRBJ2-3	TGCGCCAGCAGCGAAGGGAGCGGGGGGGGTACAGATACGCAGTATTTT	CASSEGSGGGTDTQYF
.	TRBD1	TRBV6-1	TRBJ2-7	TGTGCCAGCAGTGTGACAGGGGCCTACGAGCAGTACTTC	CASSVTGAYEQYF
.	.	TRBV2	TRBJ1-4	TGTGCCAGCAGTGACTGGCAACTACGGGGAAAACTGTTTTTT	CASSDWQLRGKLFF
.	.	TRBV10-3	TRBJ2-7	TGTGCCATCAGTGAGTCGAGCCTCGGGGAGCAGTACTTC	CAISESSLGEQYF
.	.	TRBV5-4	TRBJ1-5	TGTGCCAGCAGCTTCCCAAATCAGCCCCAGCATTTT	CASSFPNQPQHF
.	TRBD2	TRBV9	TRBJ2-3	TGTGCCAGCAGCGTTAGCGGGGGGGATCCTACAGATACGCAGTATTTT	CASSVSGGDPTDTQYF
.	TRBD2	TRBV6-5	TRBJ2-7	TGTGCCAGCAGTCCTCCGGAGATTATCGGGGGGGAGCAGTACTTC	CASSPPEIIGGEQYF
.	TRBD2	TRBV6-5	TRBJ2-3	TGTGCCAGCAGTACTAGCGGATCTAGCACAGATACGCAGTATTTT	CASSTSGSSTDTQYF
.	TRBD1	TRBV5-1	TRBJ2-7	TGCGCCAGCAGCCCAGCGACAGGGTCCTACGAGCAGTACTTC	CASSPATGSYEQYF
.	TRBD1	TRBV6-5	TRBJ1-2	TGTGCCGGAACACAGGGGGCGTTGGGGTATGGCTACACCTTC	CAGTQGALGYGYTF
.	TRBD2	TRBV9	TRBJ2-2	TGTGCCAGCAGCGCCCTCGGGGAGGGTGATACCGGGGAGCTGTTTTTT	CASSALGEGDTGELFF
once	TRBD1	TRBV28	TRBJ1-3	TGTGCCAGCAGTTTCTCCCTGGGACAGGGGGCACTAGGAAACACCATATATTTT	CASSFSLGQGALGNTIYF
.	.	TRBV7-9	TRBJ2-5	TGTGCCAGCAGCTTAATCGGGACCCAGTACTTC	CASSLIGTQYF
.	TRBD1	TRBV19	TRBJ1-1	TGTGCCAGTAGTCCTCTACGGACAGGCAACACTGAAGCTTTCTTT	CASSPLRTGNTEAFF
.	.	TRBV19	TRBJ1-4	TGTGCCAGTAGTATAGATGAGGTGGGGCAGTTTAATGAAAAACTGTTTTTT	CASSIDEVGQFNEKLFF
.	.	TRBV27	TRBJ1-2	TGTGCCAGCAGTCCTAGGGGTGGGCAGGGAATCTATGGCTACACCTTC	CASSPRGGQGIYGYTF
.	.	TRBV5-4	TRBJ2-6	TGTGCCAGCAGCCTCCGCTCTGGGGCCAACGTCCTGACTTTC	CASSLRSGANVLTF
.	TRBD1	TRBV15	TRBJ2-7	TGTGCCACCAGCCGGGACAGGGTGTCCTACGAGCAGTACTTC	CATSRDRVSYEQYF
.	.	TRBV27	TRBJ1-2	TGTGCCAGCAGTTTATCGATCCAAGACAGATCGAAGGGCTACACCTTC	CASSLSIQDRSKGYTF
.	TRBD1	TRBV9	TRBJ1-6	TGTGCCAGCAGCGTGGGGACAGACAATTCACCCCTCCACTTT	CASSVGTDNSPLHF
.	TRBD1	TRBV4-1	TRBJ1-2	TGCGCCAGCAGCCAACCTGGGACAGGGAACTATGGCTACACCTTC	CASSQPGTGNYGYTF
.	TRBD1	TRBV19	TRBJ1-2	TGTGCCAGTAGTATGGGACAGGCCTACTATGGCTACACCTTC	CASSMGQAYYGYTF
.	TRBD1	TRBV27	TRBJ2-7	TGTGCCAGCAGTTTGGTGGCGGACAGGGGTCACGAGCAGTACTTC	CASSLVADRGHEQYF
.	.	TRBV27	TRBJ2-1	TGTGCCAGCAGTCTAATCCCAGGGCACCATGAGCAGTTCTTC	CASSLIPGHHEQFF
.	TRBD2	TRBV6-1	TRBJ2-1	TGTGCCAGCAGTGTCCCAGCGGGGGACCTCTTGGATGAGCAGTTCTTC	CASSVPAGDLLDEQFF
once	.	TRBV7-9	TRBJ1-2	TGTGCCAGCAGCTTAGCGAGGGAGGAAGCTAACTATGGCTACACCTTC	CASSLAREEANYGYTF
.	.	TRBV12-5	TRBJ2-5	TGTGCTAGTGGTAACGGGGGGCTCCAAGAGACCCAGTACTTC	CASGNGGLQETQYF
.	TRBD1	TRBV6-5	TRBJ1-2	TGTGCCAGCAGTTACTCAGGGGGCTCCCTCTATGGCTACACCTTC	CASSYSGGSLYGYTF
.	.	TRBV5-1	TRBJ1-1	TGCGCCAGCAGGAGAGGGACTGAAGCTTTCTTT	CASRRGTEAFF
once	TRBD2	TRBV4-1	TRBJ2-1	TGCGCCAGCAGCCCAGAAGCGGGGGGGCGGAATGAGCAGTTCTTC	CASSPEAGGRNEQFF
.	TRBD2	TRBV5-1	TRBJ2-5	TGCGCCAGCAGCTTGGAGACAGGGGGGACTAGCGGAAGGGAGACCCAGTACTTC	CASSLETGGTSGRETQYF
.	.	TRBV10-3	TRBJ2-1	TGTGCCATCAGTGAGTCTGGAGACTCCTACAATGAGCAGTTCTTC	CAISESGDSYNEQFF
.	.	TRBV4-1	TRBJ2-7	TGCGCCAGCAGCCAAGGACAGTCTTCCTACGAGCAGCACTTC	CASSQGQSSYEQHF
.	.	TRBV30	TRBJ1-2	TGTGCCTGGAGTAATCAGGGCTATGGCTACACCTTC	CAWSNQGYGYTF